The T cell receptor (beta chain) under discussion was sequenced for a study of type 1 regulatory T cells. Study background: This in vitro CD4 product, T-allo10, is enriched for Tr1 cells and alloantigen-specific. Study-wide points: Compared with non-Tr1 cells, Tr1 cells showed a narrower TCR repertoire.

This clonotype occurred a few times. Its antigen is still unknown. From the reads, TCRdb called clonotypes with MiXCR, one entry per CDR3 protein. The table includes fewer than 80,000 distinct CDR3 sequences, around 21% detected once. Germline V gene data show CDR1 as DFQATT and CDR2 as SNEGSKA (reference sequence). This CDR3 comprises 13 residues. Trimming cost V 3 bases and J 3 bases, with 9 bases left between them. The sample comprised cultured type 1 regulatory T (Tr1) cells, either the whole culture or a sorted fraction (not recorded which). The chain recombines TRBV20-1 with TRBJ2-4; no clear D. The sequence derives from a human donor in good health. CDR3: CSARWRLKNIQYF. For the CDR3, the DNA is TGCAGTGCTAGGTGGAGACTCAAAAACATTCAGTACTTC.